The 28 T cell receptor beta chains below were found in one sample sequenced in a study of OX40 agonist ivuxolimab in advanced cancers. Here immunoSEQ multiplex PCR was the method, and the copy in TCRdb shows in-frame clones only, minus some. The sample has some 77,000 clones; around 83% are singletons. The sequenced sample was CD4+ or CD8+ T cells sorted from blood, obtained in a trial of the OX40 agonist ivuxolimab. The receptors shown here come from an adult with an advanced solid tumor such as melanoma, head and neck, liver or kidney cancer.

The chain joins TRBV5-4 to TRBJ1-3; perhaps TRBD1 as D (5 bases). V was pared by 4 bases and J by 1 base, with 12 bases between. In germline, CDR1 is SGHNT, CDR2 YYREEE (reference sequence). The CDR3 runs to 15 residues. This chain's CDR3 is CASSPLGGSGNTIYF. CDR3 bases: TGTGCCAGCAGCCCCCTCGGGGGTTCTGGAAACACCATATATTTT. Full variable domain (missing parts from reference TRBV5-4 and TRBJ1-3): ETGVTQSPTHLIKTRGQQVTLRCSSQSGHNTVSWYQQALGQGPQFIFQYYREEENGRGNFPPRFSGLQFPNYSSELNVNALELDDSALYLCASSPLGGSGNTIYFGEGSWLTVV.

The chain employs TRBV28 and TRBJ1-1; 9 nucleotides line up with TRBD1. The CDR3 has 16 amino acids. After removal of 4 bases from V and 4 bases from J, the junction contained 10 bases not matched to a gene. The germline CDR1 and CDR2 sequences are MDHEN and SYDVKM. CDR3 protein: CASSSGQGISTTEAFF. Written as DNA, the CDR3 is TGTGCCAGCAGTTCGGGACAGGGCATTTCGACCACTGAAGCTTTCTTT.

The V and J genes are TRBV27 and TRBJ2-7; D may be TRBD1 or TRBD2 (5 bases each). V was shortened by 4 bases and J by 0 bases, with 13 bases between the two germline ends. Germline V lookup: CDR1 MNHEY, CDR2 SMNVEV (reference sequence). The CDR3 has 15 amino acids. CDR3 DNA: TGTGCCAGCAGTTCCCCCGGGACGTACTCCTACGAGCAGTACTTC. This sequence encodes CASSSPGTYSYEQYF.

The J gene is TRBJ1-5, the V gene TRBV6-6, with unresolved D. The V end lost 6 bases, the J end lost 4 bases, and 10 bases lay between the germline ends. CDR1 and CDR2 from the germline V gene are MNHNY and SVGAGI (reference sequence). The CDR3 is made up of 13 amino acids. Written as DNA, the CDR3 is TGTGCCAGCAGGCCTTTTTCGAATCAGCCCCAGCATTTT. Its protein is CASRPFSNQPQHF.

The chain uses TRBV6-5 and TRBJ1-4; the D gene is possibly TRBD1 (5 bases). Per germline, CDR1 MNHEY and CDR2 SVGAGI. V shed 0 bases and J shed 11 bases, with 10 bases lying between them. The CDR3 runs 13 residues. The CDR3 DNA is TGTGCCAGCAGTTACTCCGGACGGGGGAAACTGTTTTTT. This encodes CASSYSGRGKLFF.

The chain joins TRBV28 to TRBJ2-1, with 12 bases that match TRBD2. V shed 5 bases and J 6 bases; nucleotides not matched to a gene: 5. This CDR3 comprises 15 residues. Germline V lookup: CDR1 MDHEN, CDR2 SYDVKM. CDR3 sequence reads: CASSPTSGRGNEQFF. The CDR3 region has the DNA TGTGCCAGCAGTCCGACTAGCGGGAGAGGCAATGAGCAGTTCTTC.

This clone was picked up one time. V and J are TRBV6-6 and TRBJ2-1; D possibly corresponds to TRBD2 (6 bases). The V end lost 5 bases, the J end lost 6 bases, and 17 bases lay between the germline ends. In germline, CDR1 is MNHNY, CDR2 SVGAGI (reference sequence). This CDR3 is built from 15 residues. The CDR3 bases are TGTGCCAGCAGTCCTAGACGCGGGGTTAGCAATGAGCAGTTCTTC. It encodes CASSPRRGVSNEQFF.

This clone has just a few counts. The CDR3 coding sequence is TGTGCCTGGAGTGTACAGGCTTACGAGCAGTACTTC. It encodes CAWSVQAYEQYF. The chain couples TRBV30 to TRBJ2-7, with D maybe TRBD1 (5 bases). The CDR3 contains 12 residues. V shed 0 bases and J shed 4 bases, with 7 bases lying between them. CDR1 is GTSNPN and CDR2 is SVGIG in the germline V gene (reference sequence).

This chain joins TRBV27 and TRBJ1-5, with unresolved D. Germline CDR1 reads MNHEY; CDR2 reads SMNVEV (reference sequence). The CDR3 totals 14 residues. V was pared by 5 bases and J by 2 bases, with 10 bases between. The DNA of the CDR3 is TGTGCCAGCAGTGGCGCCGGGGGCAATCAGCCCCAGCATTTT. Its protein is CASSGAGGNQPQHF.

This clone was seen a single time. In DNA, the CDR3 is TGTGCCAGCAGCTTAGGGAACAGCCAAGAGACCCAGTACTTC. Amino acids: CASSLGNSQETQYF. The rearrangement joins TRBV5-5 to TRBJ2-5; D is ambiguous. CDR3 length equals 14 residues. Per the germline V gene, CDR1 is SGHKS and CDR2 is YYEKEE (reference sequence). With 2 bases removed from V and 1 base from J, the gap between germline ends came to 9 bases.

The gene calls are TRBV4-1 and TRBJ1-2; D not resolved. This CDR3 comprises 14 residues. Germline lookup yields CDR1 MGHRA and CDR2 YSYEKL. V lost 2 bases, J lost 4 bases, and 11 bases lay in between. CDR3 region: CASSQFTATYGYTF. DNA of the CDR3: TGCGCCAGCAGCCAATTCACTGCTACCTATGGCTACACCTTC.

This chain uses TRBV5-6 with TRBJ1-2, with D possibly being TRBD1 (5 bases). The CDR3 is 12 residues long. From germline, CDR1 is SGHDT and CDR2 YYEEEE. Trimming pared 3 bases from V and 4 bases from J, leaving 7 bases between. The CDR3 DNA is TGTGCCAGCAGCTACAGGCTCTATGGCTACACCTTC. Its translation is CASSYRLYGYTF.

This clone came up once. The chain joins TRBV19 to TRBJ1-2, with unresolved D. The V gene lost 3 bases and the J gene lost 2 bases, with 7 bases spanning the gap. The CDR3 is 13 residues long. CDR1 is LNHDA, CDR2 SQIVND, per germline (reference sequence). The CDR3 coding sequence is TGTGCCAGTAGTATCAACAGAAACTATGGCTACACCTTC. Encoded protein: CASSINRNYGYTF.

V usage is TRBV11-2 and J usage is TRBJ1-1; 8 bases map to TRBD1. The ends lost 4 bases at V and 3 bases at J; junction bases unmatched: 7. Germline V CDR1 and CDR2: SGHAT, FQNNGV. The CDR3 totals 15 residues. The CDR3 DNA reads as TGTGCCAGCAGCTCCCCCTACAGGGGGGACACTGAAGCTTTCTTT. Its protein is CASSSPYRGDTEAFF.

A single count supports this clone. The chain combines TRBV6-1 with TRBJ2-1, with 7 bases lining up with TRBD2. CDR3 length: 15 amino acids. J was trimmed by 3 bases and V by 6 bases; bases with no gene match: 8. Germline V gene lookup returns CDR1 MNHNS and CDR2 SASEGT. In DNA, the CDR3 is TGTGCCAGCAGGGCCACTAGCGCCAACTACAATGAGCAGTTCTTC. Its protein is CASRATSANYNEQFF.

The chain has TRBV11-1 and TRBJ2-2; D call uncertain. Germline values: CDR1 SGHAT, CDR2 FQDESV (reference sequence). The CDR3 length is 15 residues. The V gene lost 3 bases and the J gene lost 8 bases, with 16 bases spanning the gap. CDR3 loop: CASSFSRPPAGELFF. For the CDR3, the DNA is TGTGCCAGCAGCTTTTCGCGGCCTCCTGCTGGGGAGCTGTTTTTT.

V usage is TRBV7-2 and J usage is TRBJ2-5, with TRBD2 matching 13 bases. The germline V gene encodes CDR1 SGHTA and CDR2 FQGNSA. V dropped 5 bases and J dropped 4; count of bases not matched to a gene: 4. The CDR3 consists of 15 residues. For the CDR3, the DNA is TGTGCCAGCAGCCCCAGGACTAGCGGGAGAGAGACCCAGTACTTC. As protein: CASSPRTSGRETQYF.

In DNA form, the CDR3 reads TGCGCCAGCAGCTTGGGTGGCTCGAACACCGGGGAGCTGTTTTTT. It codes for CASSLGGSNTGELFF. V and J are TRBV5-1 and TRBJ2-2; D unresolved. With 0 bases removed from V and 0 bases from J, the gap between germline ends came to 6 bases. Per the germline V gene, CDR1 is SGHRS and CDR2 is YFSETQ. CDR3 size: 15 residues.

The chain employs TRBV7-9 and TRBJ1-5; 8 bases are a match to TRBD1. Germline V gives CDR1 SEHNR, CDR2 FQNEAQ (reference sequence). CDR3 size: 14 residues. Trimming cost V 2 bases and J 6 bases; bases outside gene matches: 3. CDR3 DNA: TGTGCCAGCAGCTTATCAGGGGGCGCTCAGCCCCAGCATTTT. It encodes CASSLSGGAQPQHF.

This clone has just a few counts. This chain uses TRBV7-7 with TRBJ1-2; 9 bases fit TRBD1. The CDR3 totals 15 residues. With 1 base clipped from V and 6 bases from J, the junction kept 6 bases outside the gene matches. Germline V lookup: CDR1 SSHAT, CDR2 FNYEAQ (reference sequence). The CDR3 sequence: CASSLGKDRGDGYTF. For the CDR3, the DNA is TGTGCCAGCAGCTTAGGAAAAGACAGGGGGGATGGCTACACCTTC.

This chain joins TRBV5-1 and TRBJ1-4, with 8 bases aligning to TRBD1. Germline CDR1 SGHRS, CDR2 YFSETQ. The CDR3 extends over 16 amino acids. The trim removed 2 bases at V and 4 bases at J, leaving 7 bases unmatched. The CDR3 DNA reads TGCGCCAGCAGCTTCTTAGGGACAGGCCGTAATGAAAAACTGTTTTTT. Protein product: CASSFLGTGRNEKLFF.

V gene TRBV7-2 combines with J gene TRBJ2-3, with TRBD1 as a possible D gene (6 bases). Germline CDR1 reads SGHTA; CDR2 reads FQGNSA. V was cut by 7 bases and J by 2 bases, with 13 bases left in between. The CDR3 has 14 amino acids. The CDR3 protein is CASTRDKYTDTQYF. The CDR3 DNA follows: TGTGCCAGCACCCGGGACAAGTACACAGATACGCAGTATTTT. The complete variable domain, with remaining parts taken from reference TRBV7-2 and TRBJ2-3, reads GAGVSQSPSNKVTEKGKDVELRCDPISGHTALYWYRQSLGQGLEFLIYFQGNSAPDKSGLPSDRFSAERTGGSVSTLTIQRTQQEDSAVYLCASTRDKYTDTQYFGPGTRLTVL.

The rearrangement joins TRBV27 to TRBJ2-1, with D possibly being TRBD1 (6 bases). Germline loops: CDR1 MNHEY, CDR2 SMNVEV (reference sequence). The CDR3 sequence is 14 residues long. V was clipped by 4 bases and J by 7 bases, with 14 bases between them. The CDR3 loop is CASSSMDSSNEQFF. The CDR3 DNA reads TGTGCCAGCAGTTCAATGGACAGTTCAAATGAGCAGTTCTTC.

V usage is TRBV4-1 and J usage is TRBJ2-7; no firm D call. CDR1 and CDR2 (germline): MGHRA, YSYEKL. V lost 0 bases, J lost 6 bases, and 9 bases lay in between. The CDR3 covers 13 residues. In nucleotides, the CDR3 is TGCGCCAGCAGCCAAGACATGCGTGGCGAGCAGTACTTC. Amino acid sequence: CASSQDMRGEQYF.

The chain carries TRBV28 and TRBJ2-7; D is uncertain. In germline, CDR1 is MDHEN, CDR2 SYDVKM. Trimming shortened V by 5 bases and J by 2 bases, and 19 bases separated the two germline ends. The CDR3 length is 16 residues. The CDR3 loop is CASSPLFQSLAYEQYF. The CDR3 DNA sequence: TGTGCCAGCAGTCCCCTGTTTCAGTCCCTGGCCTACGAGCAGTACTTC.

The V gene is TRBV29-1, the J gene TRBJ2-7; D may be TRBD1 (6 bases). Trimming cost V 6 bases and J 4 bases, with 25 bases left between them. This CDR3 comprises 16 residues. Per germline, CDR1 SQVTM and CDR2 ANQGSEA. The CDR3 loop is CSVSIGTGTRLYEQYF. The CDR3 bases are TGCAGCGTCTCAATCGGGACCGGGACAAGGCTTTACGAGCAGTACTTC.

This clone came up once. The chain is built from TRBV6-1 and TRBJ2-1, with a weak D call TRBD2 (5 bases). The V and J ends lost 5 bases and 6 bases respectively, with 14 bases between them. The CDR3 sequence is 14 residues long. The germline gives CDR1 MNHNS, CDR2 SASEGT. CDR3 amino acids: CASSSTRGGNEQFF. The CDR3 DNA is TGTGCCAGCAGTTCAACCCGGGGTGGCAATGAGCAGTTCTTC.

The chain joins TRBV5-4 to TRBJ2-5, with a tentative D call TRBD1 (6 bases). Trimming pared 0 bases from V and 4 bases from J, leaving 13 bases between. The CDR3 is 15 amino acids. Germline loops: CDR1 SGHNT, CDR2 YYREEE (reference sequence). CDR3 residues: CASSLARTETETQYF. The CDR3 coding sequence is TGTGCCAGCAGCTTGGCCCGGACAGAGACAGAGACCCAGTACTTC.